A single sample gave rise to the 27 T cell receptor beta chains below, sequenced in a study of Graves' ophthalmopathy and Graves' hyperthyroidism. TCR beta CDR3 regions were amplified from RNA transcripts. Second-round multiplex PCR followed a first-round RT-PCR using HTBI primers. TCRdb independently ran MiXCR on the multiplex PCR reads; one entry per CDR3 protein. Here the sample spans 650,000 to 800,000 distinct CDR3 sequences, 35% to 50% being singletons. Sequenced sample: peripheral blood. Source of these receptors: an adult man with Graves' ophthalmopathy.

This chain links TRBV9 with TRBJ2-7; 14 nucleotides agree with TRBD2. Judging by the DNA end, TRBJ2-1 fits better; the J call may be wrong. CDR1 and CDR2 from the germline V gene are SGDLS and YYNGEE. The CDR3 spans 17 residues. CDR3 in DNA: TGTGCCAGCAGCCCCCGACTAGCGGGAGGGGATGTGAATGAGCAGTTCTTC. Encoded protein: CASSPRLAGGDVNEQFF.

In DNA, the CDR3 is TGTGCCAGCAGCTCTTACAGGGCGGGCCAGGCCTACGAGCAGTACTTC. It is translated as CASSSYRAGQAYEQYF. The chain uses TRBV7-2 and TRBJ2-7; a weak D match, TRBD1 (6 bases). Trimming cost V 4 bases and J 2 bases, with 18 bases left between them. This CDR3 contains 16 residues. Germline V CDR1 and CDR2: SGHTA, FQGNSA. The variable domain in full, with the rest retrieved from reference TRBV7-2 and TRBJ2-7, is GAGVSQSPSNKVTEKGKDVELRCDPISGHTALYWYRQSLGQGLEFLIYFQGNSAPDKSGLPSDRFSAERTGGSVSTLTIQRTQQEDSAVYLCASSSYRAGQAYEQYFGPGTRLTVT.

The chain employs TRBV7-3 and TRBJ2-2; 9 nucleotides align to TRBD1. Germline loops: CDR1 SGHTA, CDR2 FQGTGA. Germline trimming cut 2 bases from V and 4 bases from J; bases unmatched to any gene: 2. The CDR3 sequence is 15 residues long. CDR3 residues: CASSLGTGITGELFF. The CDR3 coding sequence is TGTGCCAGCAGCTTAGGGACAGGGATCACCGGGGAGCTGTTTTTT.

This clonotype was picked up a small number of times. V and J are TRBV9 and TRBJ2-3; D is undetermined. The CDR3 length is 11 residues. CDR1 SGDLS and CDR2 YYNGEE come from the germline V gene. V was cut by 4 bases and J by 6 bases, with 6 bases left in between. The CDR3 DNA is TGTGCCAGCAGCCACGGGGATACGCAGTATTTT. This sequence encodes CASSHGDTQYF.

As regards this clonotype: A much larger clonotype is one base distant, so this may be a read error. The rearrangement joins TRBV13 to TRBJ2-7; possible D gene TRBD2, 5 bases. Germline V gives CDR1 PRHDT, CDR2 FYEKMQ (reference sequence). The CDR3 consists of 14 residues. V gave up 7 bases and J gave up 0 bases, with 13 bases separating them. DNA for the CDR3: TGTGCCAGCAACGTAGAAGGGAGCTCCTACGAGCAGTACTTC. Translated: CASNVEGSSYEQYF. The full variable domain, its missing parts supplied by reference TRBV13 and TRBJ2-7, is AAGVIQSPRHLIKEKRETATLKCYPIPRHDTVYWYQQGPGQDPQFLISFYEKMQSDKGSIPDRFSAQQFSDYHSELNMSSLELGDSALYFCASNVEGSSYEQYFGPGTRLTVT.

This clonotype occurred once. Being one base from a much bigger clone, this may be a read error. The V gene is TRBV7-3, the J gene TRBJ1-5, with a tentative D call TRBD1 (5 bases). The CDR3 covers 14 residues. Germline V lookup: CDR1 SGHTA, CDR2 FQGTGA. Trimming stripped 7 bases from V and 0 bases from J, with 10 bases between. In DNA, the CDR3 is TGTGCCAGCACCCCAGGGAATAGCAATCAGCCCCAGCATTTT. Its translation: CASTPGNSNQPQHF. Full variable domain (remainder filled in from reference TRBV7-3 and TRBJ1-5): GAGVSQTPSNKVTEKGKYVELRCDPISGHTALYWYRQSLGQGPEFLIYFQGTGAADDSGLPNDRFFAVRPEGSVSTLKIQRTERGDSAVYLCASTPGNSNQPQHFGDGTRLSIL.

The J gene is TRBJ2-5, the V gene TRBV7-8; D unresolved. CDR3 length equals 13 residues. V lost 11 bases and J 2 bases, leaving 15 bases between the germline ends. In germline, CDR1 is SGHVS, CDR2 FQNEAQ. CDR3 residues: CASHGTEQETQYF. The CDR3 nucleotides read TGTGCCTCCCACGGTACAGAACAAGAGACCCAGTACTTC. Using reference TRBV7-8 and TRBJ2-5 for the parts outside the CDR3, the full variable domain is GAGVSQSPRYKVAKRGQDVALRCDPISGHVSLFWYQQALGQGPEFLTYFQNEAQLDKSGLPSDRFFAERPEGSVSTLKIQRTQQEDSAVYLCASHGTEQETQYFGPGTRLLVL.

The chain recombines TRBV2 with TRBJ2-1; 7 positions match TRBD2. The trim removed 4 bases at V and 7 bases at J, leaving 7 bases unmatched. CDR1 is SNHLY, CDR2 FYNNEI, per germline. The CDR3 sequence is 14 residues long. In nucleotides, the CDR3 is TGTGCCAGCAGTGGGCGACTAGCCCTTAATGAGCAGTTCTTC. Protein sequence: CASSGRLALNEQFF.

Ten or more counts support this clonotype. The V gene is TRBV7-9, the J gene TRBJ2-5, with a weak D call TRBD1 (6 bases). From germline, CDR1 is SEHNR and CDR2 FQNEAQ (reference sequence). Deletions cut 2 bases from V and 5 bases from J, with 15 bases between. CDR3 size: 15 residues. DNA for the CDR3: TGTGCCAGCAGCTTACAGGGGCGGACGAAGGAGACCCAGTACTTC. This encodes CASSLQGRTKETQYF.

Remarks on this clonotype: Lacking the conserved final phenylalanine or tryptophan, this CDR3 likely reflects a read error. Because the CDR3's place on the DNA is in doubt, the DNA is left out and the CDR3 is given as listed by TCRdb. The chain links TRBV11-2 to TRBJ2-6. The germline CDR1 and CDR2 sequences are SGHAT and FQNNGV. A total of 8 residues make up the CDR3, ends included. Here the CDR3 reads CASSAQPV.

This chain connects TRBV5-1 to TRBJ1-5, with 10 nucleotides matching TRBD1. The junction had 7 bases not matched to a gene; V was cut back by 2 bases and J by 5 bases. CDR1 and CDR2 (germline): SGHRS, YFSETQ. This CDR3 contains 16 residues. The CDR3 bases are TGCGCCAGCAGCTTTTCCGGGACAGGGGCCGATCAGCCCCAGCATTTT. Protein sequence: CASSFSGTGADQPQHF.

The sample holds many counts of this clonotype. The rearrangement uses TRBV2 and TRBJ1-5; perhaps TRBD1 as D (5 bases). Germline values: CDR1 SNHLY, CDR2 FYNNEI. Trimming took off 6 bases at V and 6 bases at J, with 24 bases between the two ends. The CDR3 spans 17 residues. The CDR3 is CASRGRGSELRAQPQHF. CDR3 bases: TGTGCCAGCAGAGGAAGGGGCTCAGAACTAAGGGCTCAGCCCCAGCATTTT.

This clonotype was found many times. This chain links TRBV12-5 with TRBJ1-4, with 7 bases aligning to TRBD1. Germline V CDR1 and CDR2: LGHNT, FRNRAP. The CDR3 is 15 residues long. The J segment lost 5 bases and the V segment lost 6 bases, leaving 9 bases of the junction unmatched. CDR3 coding DNA: TGTGCTAGTGGGCCGCCGGGACAGCGGAATGAAAAACTGTTTTTT. Its translation is CASGPPGQRNEKLFF.

The chain recombines TRBV29-1 with TRBJ1-2, with 9 bases lining up with TRBD1. Germline V gene data show CDR1 as SQVTM and CDR2 as ANQGSEA. With 8 bases clipped from V and 4 bases from J, the junction kept 2 bases outside the gene matches. There are 11 residues in the CDR3. CDR3 coding DNA: TGCAGCCCGACAGGGGGCTATGGCTACACCTTC. Translation: CSPTGGYGYTF.

CDR3 in amino acids: CSVRRGTEAFF. The CDR3 bases are TGCAGCGTCCGAAGGGGGACTGAAGCTTTCTTT. The chain couples TRBV29-1 to TRBJ1-1, with D possibly matching TRBD1 (6 bases). V gave up 6 bases and J gave up 5 bases, with 10 bases separating them. The CDR3 is 11 residues long. Germline V lookup: CDR1 SQVTM, CDR2 ANQGSEA.

The chain recombines TRBV5-6 with TRBJ1-1; no clear D gene. V gave up 3 bases and J gave up 2 bases, with 8 bases separating them. The length of the CDR3 is 13 residues. The V gene's germline CDR1 is SGHDT and CDR2 YYEEEE. This chain's CDR3 is CASSSAINTEAFF. CDR3 in DNA: TGTGCCAGCAGCTCGGCAATAAACACTGAAGCTTTCTTT.

This clonotype was detected many times. The CDR3 region has the DNA TGTGCCACACATTATGGGACAGGCAATTCACCCCTCCACTTT. It is translated as CATHYGTGNSPLHF. V gene TRBV7-2 combines with J gene TRBJ1-6; 8 nucleotides line up with TRBD1. This CDR3 contains 14 residues. V dropped 10 bases and J dropped 7; count of bases not matched to a gene: 9. From germline, CDR1 is SGHTA and CDR2 FQGNSA.

This clonotype was counted only a few times. V and J are TRBV11-3 and TRBJ2-7, with 8 bases lining up with TRBD1. The CDR3 loop spans 15 amino acids. The germline gives CDR1 SGHNT, CDR2 YENEEA. The trim removed 6 bases at V and 5 bases at J, leaving 12 bases unmatched. The CDR3 protein is CASSSPTGGRNEQYF. CDR3 nucleotide sequence: TGTGCCAGCAGTTCGCCCACAGGGGGTCGGAACGAGCAGTACTTC.

This clonotype has at least ten counts. V usage is TRBV15 and J usage is TRBJ1-2; D not certain. Germline values: CDR1 LNHNV, CDR2 YYDKDF (reference sequence). V was clipped by 0 bases and J by 5 bases, with 16 bases between them. The CDR3 extends over 16 amino acids. The CDR3 sequence: CATSRDLASRGYGYTF. The DNA for the CDR3 is TGTGCCACCAGCAGAGATTTGGCCAGCCGAGGGTATGGCTACACCTTC.

Note on this clonotype: Because it lacks the conserved phenylalanine or tryptophan at the end, this CDR3 is likely a read error. The DNA is omitted, as the CDR3 cannot be located on it reliably, and the CDR3 follows TCRdb's listing. The rearrangement uses TRBV15 and TRBJ1-6; the table names TRBD1, a call not compared with the DNA. The germline CDR1 and CDR2 sequences are LNHNV and YYDKDF (reference sequence). The CDR3 comprises 9 residues, both ends counted. The CDR3 is CATSRDKGT.

The V and J genes are TRBV10-3 and TRBJ2-2; tentatively, D is TRBD2 (6 bases). Trimming removed 6 bases at V and 0 bases at J, with 8 bases between. Germline-derived CDR1 and CDR2 are ENHRY and SYGVKD. CDR3 size: 14 residues. The CDR3 sequence: CAIRAGPNTGELFF. The CDR3 bases are TGTGCCATCAGGGCGGGGCCGAACACCGGGGAGCTGTTTTTT.

Points on this clonotype: A much larger clone lies one base from this, so it may be a read error. The chain uses TRBV2 and TRBJ2-5, with D uncertain. This CDR3 has 10 amino acids. Trimming removed 11 bases from V and 5 bases from J, with 9 bases in between. Germline V gene data show CDR1 as SNHLY and CDR2 as FYNNEI. The CDR3 spells CAGNRETQYF. The CDR3 bases are TGTGCCGGCAACCGGGAGACCCAGTACTTC.

The chain carries TRBV5-1 and TRBJ1-1, with 7 bases lining up with TRBD1. This CDR3 spans 15 amino acids. Germline V gene sequence: CDR1 SGHRS, CDR2 YFSETQ. Unmatched junction bases numbered 6, after V lost 3 bases and J lost 1 base. CDR3 in amino acids: CASSWGGTANTEAFF. The CDR3 DNA reads TGCGCCAGCAGCTGGGGTGGGACAGCGAACACTGAAGCTTTCTTT.

V and J are TRBV24-1 and TRBJ1-6; no reliable D call. This CDR3 contains 11 residues. Deletions cut 5 bases from V and 7 bases from J, with 2 bases between. The germline CDR1 and CDR2 sequences are KGHDR and SFDVKD. The CDR3 nucleotides read TGTGCCACCAGTGGGAATTCACCCCTCCACTTT. Encoded protein: CATSGNSPLHF.

The DNA of the CDR3 is TGCAGCGTTGATCGAAGGGGAGAGACCCAGTACTTC. Its protein product is CSVDRRGETQYF. V usage is TRBV29-1 and J usage is TRBJ2-5; perhaps TRBD1 as D (5 bases). The CDR3 covers 12 residues. Germline V gives CDR1 SQVTM, CDR2 ANQGSEA. Trimming took 3 bases from V and 4 from J, leaving 9 bases between them.

The sample holds a few counts of this clonotype. The chain is built from TRBV20-1 and TRBJ1-1; TRBD1 aligns across 11 bases. Germline V lookup: CDR1 DFQATT, CDR2 SNEGSKA (reference sequence). The CDR3 contains 14 residues. The V segment lost 1 base and the J segment 5 bases; nucleotides outside the gene matches: 3. This CDR3 is CSARGTGGETEAFF. For the CDR3, the DNA is TGCAGTGCTAGAGGGACAGGGGGCGAGACTGAAGCTTTCTTT.

This chain connects TRBV20-1 to TRBJ2-7; a possible D gene is TRBD1 (6 bases). This CDR3 has 16 residues. V shed 6 bases and J shed 5 bases, with 26 bases lying between them. Germline V gene data show CDR1 as DFQATT and CDR2 as SNEGSKA (reference sequence). The CDR3 region has the DNA TGCAGTGCCCCCCCCCGGGTCAGGGGCCATTTCCACGAGCAGTACTTC. Its protein is CSAPPRVRGHFHEQYF.